The 20 T cell receptor beta chains in this list originate from one sample, sequenced in a study of blood T cell repertoires in COVID-19 (dated by TCRdb to about 2020). The library was produced with the immunoSEQ multiplex PCR assay. The table was pulled from immuneACCESS by TCRdb, which kept in-frame rearrangements only. Such tables lose some clones; where checked, under half of the loss comes from unresolved V genes, and the rest has no known cause. For this sample there are some 180,000 clones; around 90% appear just once. Around 6% of the sample rests with the top ten. Sequencing was carried out using peripheral blood. The receptors derive from a man aged 40-50 years with active or convalescent COVID-19.

The genes are TRBV7-2 and TRBJ2-1; TRBD2 matches 14 bases. V lost 4 bases and J lost 9; bases outside the gene matches: 5. Per germline, CDR1 SGHTA and CDR2 FQGNSA. The CDR3 runs to 15 residues. The CDR3 sequence: CASSYPGLAGVEQFF. DNA of the CDR3: TGTGCCAGCAGCTACCCGGGACTAGCGGGAGTTGAGCAGTTCTTC.

V gene TRBV9 combines with J gene TRBJ1-2; 7 bases line up with TRBD1. This CDR3 comprises 14 residues. Germline trimming cut 0 bases from V and 6 bases from J; bases unmatched to any gene: 5. Per the germline V gene, CDR1 is SGDLS and CDR2 is YYNGEE. The CDR3 protein is CASSVDGQAHGYTF. The CDR3 nucleotides are TGTGCCAGCAGCGTAGACGGACAGGCTCATGGCTACACCTTC.

This sequence joins TRBV29-1 and TRBJ2-1; possibly TRBD1 for D (5 bases). Germline CDR1 SQVTM, CDR2 ANQGSEA. Trimming shortened V by 2 bases and J by 3 bases, and 14 bases separated the two germline ends. This CDR3 contains 15 residues. DNA of the CDR3: TGCAGCGTTGAACTTAGGGGATCCTACTACAATGAGCAGTTCTTC. Amino acids: CSVELRGSYYNEQFF.

The chain links TRBV6-5 to TRBJ1-2; no definite D call. CDR1 and CDR2 from the germline V gene are MNHEY and SVGAGI. The length of the CDR3 is 11 residues. Trimming took 6 bases from V and 5 from J, leaving 7 bases between them. The chain's CDR3 is CASSLGYGYTF. In DNA form, the CDR3 reads TGTGCCAGCAGCCTCGGGTATGGCTACACCTTC.

This chain uses TRBV6-4 with TRBJ2-7, with 8 bases fitting TRBD1. Germline CDR1 MRHNA, CDR2 SNTAGT. Trimming cost V 4 bases and J 6 bases; bases outside gene matches: 5. The CDR3 is 13 amino acids. CDR3 protein: CASSVAGGAEQYF. The CDR3 nucleotides are TGTGCCAGCAGTGTGGCAGGGGGCGCCGAGCAGTACTTC.

This sequence joins TRBV11-2 and TRBJ1-3, with D unresolved. The length of the CDR3 is 15 residues. V gave up 4 bases and J gave up 0 bases, with 10 bases separating them. The V gene's germline CDR1 is SGHAT and CDR2 FQNNGV. CDR3 in DNA: TGTGCCAGCAGCTCACAGCCGTTCTCTGGAAACACCATATATTTT. Residues: CASSSQPFSGNTIYF. Together with reference TRBV11-2 and TRBJ1-3, the CDR3 gives the full variable domain: EAGVAQSPRYKIIEKRQSVAFWCNPISGHATLYWYQQILGQGPKLLIQFQNNGVVDDSQLPKDRFSAERLKGVDSTLKIQPAKLEDSAVYLCASSSQPFSGNTIYFGEGSWLTVV.

Here the CDR3 DNA reads TGTGCCAGCAGACCCGGCGGGGGCACAGATACGCAGTATTTT. This encodes CASRPGGGTDTQYF. V gene TRBV2 combines with J gene TRBJ2-3; D might be TRBD2 (6 bases). V gave up 6 bases and J gave up 1 base, with 11 bases separating them. Germline values: CDR1 SNHLY, CDR2 FYNNEI. The CDR3 sequence is 14 residues long.

The chain uses TRBV12-3 or TRBV12-4 and TRBJ2-2; no clear D. Deletions cut 6 bases from V and 2 bases from J, with 7 bases between. CDR3 length: 13 amino acids. The CDR3 DNA reads as TGTGCCAGCAGCTTTACAAACACCGGGGAGCTGTTTTTT. Translation: CASSFTNTGELFF.

The chain recombines TRBV9 with TRBJ2-5, with 9 bases aligning to TRBD1. CDR1 and CDR2 (germline): SGDLS, YYNGEE. The CDR3 loop spans 17 amino acids. Trimming removed 0 bases from V and 0 bases from J; junction bases left unmatched: 6. CDR3 protein: CASSVAETGGDQETQYF. Written as DNA, the CDR3 is TGTGCCAGCAGCGTAGCTGAGACAGGGGGGGACCAAGAGACCCAGTACTTC.

V and J are TRBV19 and TRBJ2-2, with D uncertain. The CDR3 runs to 14 residues. Germline CDR1 LNHDA, CDR2 SQIVND (reference sequence). With 5 bases removed from V and 3 bases from J, the gap between germline ends came to 10 bases. CDR3 in amino acids: CASSFGSDTGELFF. Written as DNA, the CDR3 is TGTGCCAGTAGTTTCGGCAGCGACACCGGGGAGCTGTTTTTT.

This clone was observed a few times. The chain combines TRBV6-5 with TRBJ1-1; 7 bases fit TRBD1. CDR3 length: 12 amino acids. With 8 bases clipped from V and 7 bases from J, the junction kept 7 bases outside the gene matches. Germline CDR1 and CDR2: MNHEY and SVGAGI. CDR3 region: CASGRQGFEAFF. In nucleotides, the CDR3 is TGTGCCAGCGGTAGACAGGGATTTGAAGCTTTCTTT.

The chain links TRBV20-1 to TRBJ2-1; 7 bases are shared with TRBD2. The J segment lost 2 bases and the V segment lost 3 bases, leaving 4 bases of the junction unmatched. Germline CDR1 reads DFQATT; CDR2 reads SNEGSKA (reference sequence). This CDR3 contains 14 residues. CDR3 nucleotides: TGCAGTGCTAGTGGGGGGGTCCCCTACAATGAGCAGTTCTTC. It yields the protein CSASGGVPYNEQFF.

The chain uses TRBV4-1 and TRBJ2-3; 9 nucleotides line up with TRBD2. The CDR3 is made up of 16 amino acids. V was clipped by 1 base and J by 4 bases; unmatched bases: 6. CDR1 and CDR2 (germline): MGHRA, YSYEKL. The CDR3 sequence is CASSQAPAGGADTQYF. As DNA, the CDR3 is TGCGCCAGCAGCCAAGCCCCAGCGGGGGGAGCAGATACGCAGTATTTT.

The CDR3 sequence is CASSIVGGQTGELFF. The CDR3 coding sequence is TGTGCCAGTAGTATAGTAGGGGGCCAGACCGGGGAGCTGTTTTTT. The chain recombines TRBV19 with TRBJ2-2; 7 positions match TRBD1. Germline V gene data show CDR1 as LNHDA and CDR2 as SQIVND (reference sequence). The J segment lost 5 bases and the V segment lost 1 base, leaving 4 bases of the junction unmatched. This CDR3 comprises 15 residues.

DNA for the CDR3: TGCAGTGCTCGGACAGGGGAGAAACTGTTTTTT. Translated: CSARTGEKLFF. V and J are TRBV20-1 and TRBJ1-4; 9 positions agree with TRBD1. Germline V gene lookup returns CDR1 DFQATT and CDR2 SNEGSKA (reference sequence). CDR3 length: 11 residues. J gave up 11 bases and V 5 bases, and 3 bases lay outside the gene matches.

This sequence joins TRBV11-2 and TRBJ2-5, with D hard to call. V gave up 2 bases and J gave up 1 base, with 5 bases separating them. The germline V gene encodes CDR1 SGHAT and CDR2 FQNNGV. This CDR3 spans 13 amino acids. The CDR3, as DNA: TGTGCCAGCAGCTTAAACACCCAAGAGACCCAGTACTTC. Translating gives CASSLNTQETQYF.

The chain employs TRBV5-8 and TRBJ2-7; 9 bases agree with TRBD1. The germline V gene has CDR1 SGHTS and CDR2 YDEGEE. J was trimmed by 2 bases and V by 3 bases; bases with no gene match: 6. The CDR3 covers 15 residues. CDR3 DNA sequence: TGTGCCAGCAGCTCCCAGTGGACAGGGGCCTACGAGCAGTACTTC. Its protein product is CASSSQWTGAYEQYF.

The genes are TRBV18 and TRBJ1-5; 8 bases match TRBD1. Germline CDR1 KGHSH, CDR2 LQKENI. The J segment lost 6 bases and the V segment lost 3 bases, leaving 4 bases of the junction unmatched. The CDR3 runs 14 residues. The CDR3, as DNA: TGTGCCAGCTCACCGGACAGGGCGGGTCAGCCCCAGCATTTT. Encoded protein: CASSPDRAGQPQHF.

This rearrangement joins TRBV6-6 to TRBJ1-2; TRBD1 matches 7 bases. The CDR3 has 13 residues. With V trimmed by 8 bases and J by 7 bases, 10 bases remained unmatched. In germline, CDR1 is MNHNY, CDR2 SVGAGI (reference sequence). In DNA form, the CDR3 reads TGTGCCAGCCACGGGGCAGGGGGTCCTGGCTACACCTTC. This encodes CASHGAGGPGYTF.

Comments on this clone: Other nucleotide sequences from this sample produce the same CDR3. The chain employs TRBV29-1 and TRBJ1-5, with TRBD1 identical over 7 bases. The V gene's germline CDR1 is SQVTM and CDR2 ANQGSEA. The CDR3 has 13 amino acids. The V segment lost 6 bases and the J segment 3 bases; nucleotides outside the gene matches: 5. CDR3 coding DNA: TGCAGCGTCCGCGGACAGGCCAATCAGCCCCAGCATTTT. Residues: CSVRGQANQPQHF.